This entry lists 23 T cell receptor beta chains sequenced from one sample in a study of blood T cells in healthy people across ages. Primers used in a second PCR of about 6 to 11 cycles were a sample-barcoded 5' primer and a J-beta primer mix. TCRdb re-analysed the 5' RACE reads in MiXCR, keeping a single row per CDR3 protein. Here the sample spans 780,000 or so distinct CDR3 sequences, around 50% being singletons. What was sequenced was blood. All receptors derive from a man aged 35 to 55 in good health.

The J gene is TRBJ1-2, the V gene TRBV2; D remains ambiguous. CDR3 length: 16 residues. Germline CDR1 is SNHLY and CDR2 is FYNNEI. The V and J ends lost 2 bases and 5 bases respectively, with 18 bases between them. CDR3 bases: TGTGCCAGCAGTGAAAGGTCAGGCCGGGCCCGATATGGCTACACCTTC. Translated: CASSERSGRARYGYTF. The full variable domain, with the rest looked up from reference TRBV2 and TRBJ1-2, is EPEVTQTPSHQVTQMGQEVILRCVPISNHLYFYWYRQILGQKVEFLVSFYNNEISEKSEIFDDQFSVERPDGSNFTLKIRSTKLEDSAMYFCASSERSGRARYGYTFGSGTRLTVV.

The J gene is TRBJ2-3, the V gene TRBV28, with TRBD2 matching 13 bases. The length of the CDR3 is 15 residues. Looked up from germline, CDR1 is MDHEN and CDR2 is SYDVKM. The ends lost 4 bases at V and 6 bases at J; junction bases unmatched: 4. The CDR3 nucleotides read TGTGCCAGCAGTTCCGGGACTAGCGGGATTGATACGCAGTATTTT. Protein: CASSSGTSGIDTQYF. Using reference TRBV28 and TRBJ2-3 for the parts outside the CDR3, the full variable domain is DVKVTQSSRYLVKRTGEKVFLECVQDMDHENMFWYRQDPGLGLRLIYFSYDVKMKEKGDIPEGYSVSREKKERFSLILESASTNQTSMYLCASSSGTSGIDTQYFGPGTRLTVL.

V is TRBV14 and J is TRBJ2-1, with 8 bases aligning to TRBD2. The V gene end was trimmed by 4 bases and the J gene end by 7 bases; junction bases not matched to a gene: 12. The CDR3 is 16 residues long. Germline V lookup: CDR1 SGHDN, CDR2 FVKESK. The CDR3 spells CASSPQPGLDRNEQFF. CDR3 sequence (DNA): TGTGCCAGCAGCCCGCAACCGGGACTAGACAGAAATGAGCAGTTCTTC. Complete variable domain (other parts from reference TRBV14 and TRBJ2-1): EAGVTQFPSHSVIEKGQTVTLRCDPISGHDNLYWYRRVMGKEIKFLLHFVKESKQDESGMPNNRFLAERTGGTYSTLKVQPAELEDSGVYFCASSPQPGLDRNEQFFGPGTRLTVL.

The chain couples TRBV7-9 to TRBJ2-4; 10 bases agree with TRBD2. V was pared by 4 bases and J by 13 bases, with 7 bases of the junction left unmatched. CDR1 and CDR2 from the germline V gene are SEHNR and FQNEAQ (reference sequence). CDR3 length equals 13 residues. CDR3 in DNA: TGTGCCAGCAGCTCCGACCTAGCGGGGGAGCAGTACTTC. Translated: CASSSDLAGEQYF.

The V gene is TRBV4-2, the J gene TRBJ2-1; 8 bases map to TRBD2. CDR1 is LGHNA, CDR2 YNFKEQ, per germline. V lost 4 bases, J lost 3 bases, and 14 bases stayed unmatched. There are 18 residues in the CDR3. The chain's CDR3 is CASSPKGAGTSGYNEQFF. The DNA for the CDR3 is TGTGCCAGCAGCCCAAAAGGAGCCGGCACTAGCGGCTACAATGAGCAGTTCTTC.

This clonotype was counted at least ten times. The chain carries TRBV29-1 and TRBJ2-7; possibly TRBD2 for D (5 bases). Germline V gene lookup returns CDR1 SQVTM and CDR2 ANQGSEA. Trimming took off 4 bases at V and 0 bases at J, with 7 bases between the two ends. The CDR3 sequence is 12 residues long. As DNA, the CDR3 is TGCAGCGTTGTGGACTCCTCCTACGAGCAGTACTTC. It specifies CSVVDSSYEQYF.

This chain links TRBV4-3 with TRBJ2-7; D is ambiguous. V gave up 1 base and J gave up 2 bases, with 15 bases separating them. The CDR3 covers 16 residues. Germline V CDR1 and CDR2: LGHNA, YSLEER. CDR3 nucleotide sequence: TGCGCCAGCAGCCAAGGCCGGGCTAAGCAGACCTACGAGCAGTACTTC. Translation: CASSQGRAKQTYEQYF.

In this sample, this clonotype turned up a few times. A read error may be the cause here, since a much bigger clone is one base away. CDR3 in amino acids: CASSLVRDTLSYNEQYF. DNA for the CDR3: TGTGCCAGCAGTCTCGTCCGGGACACCCTATCCTACAATGAGCAGTACTTC. The V and J genes are TRBV12-3 or TRBV12-4 and TRBJ2-1, with D possibly being TRBD1 (6 bases). The J call may be mistaken, given a closer DNA end match to TRBJ2-7. The CDR3 extends over 17 amino acids.

The chain is built from TRBV7-2 and TRBJ2-7; 12 nucleotides line up with TRBD1. The CDR3 totals 16 residues. After removal of 1 base from V and 6 bases from J, the junction contained 7 bases not matched to a gene. Germline V CDR1 and CDR2: SGHTA, FQGNSA. CDR3 nucleotides: TGTGCCAGCAGCTTAGGGCCGGGACAGGGGGCCGGCGAGCAGTACTTC. Its protein product is CASSLGPGQGAGEQYF.

CDR3 sequence: CSAGRDGGPVDEQFF. For the CDR3, the DNA is TGCAGTGCTGGGCGGGATGGGGGGCCAGTCGATGAGCAGTTCTTC. The chain joins TRBV20-1 to TRBJ2-1; tentatively, D is TRBD1 or TRBD2 (6 bases each). V shed 5 bases and J shed 8 bases, with 22 bases lying between them. The CDR3 sequence is 15 residues long. The germline CDR1 and CDR2 sequences are DFQATT and SNEGSKA (reference sequence).

The J gene is TRBJ2-7, the V gene TRBV6-2 or TRBV6-3; D is unresolved. With 5 bases removed from V and 5 bases from J, the gap between germline ends came to 7 bases. This CDR3 is 11 amino acids long. Looked up from germline, CDR1 is MNHEY and CDR2 is SVGEGT. CDR3 sequence (DNA): TGTGCCAGCAGTGGGAACCACGAGCAGTACTTC. It yields the protein CASSGNHEQYF.

This clonotype was picked up a small number of times. The rearrangement joins TRBV7-8 to TRBJ2-7, with 8 bases aligning to TRBD2. CDR1 is SGHVS and CDR2 is FQNEAQ in the germline V gene. The CDR3 length is 16 residues. The junction had 10 bases not matched to a gene; V was cut back by 1 base and J by 5 bases. CDR3 residues: CASSLGYGGRPHEQYF. The DNA for the CDR3 is TGTGCCAGCAGCTTAGGATACGGCGGGAGGCCCCACGAGCAGTACTTC.

This clonotype was seen repeatedly, ten times or more. The chain uses TRBV11-2 and TRBJ2-3; D possibly corresponds to TRBD1 (7 bases). Germline CDR1 SGHAT, CDR2 FQNNGV. This CDR3 spans 14 amino acids. V lost 5 bases, J lost 1 base, and 10 bases lay in between. The CDR3 here is CASSPRGGTDTQYF. In DNA, the CDR3 is TGTGCCAGCAGCCCCAGGGGGGGCACAGATACGCAGTATTTT.

This clonotype appeared a few times. This sequence joins TRBV11-3 and TRBJ2-7; 10 bases align to TRBD2. Germline assignment: CDR1 SGHNT and CDR2 YENEEA. This CDR3 is 15 amino acids long. The V gene end was trimmed by 4 bases and the J gene end by 6 bases; junction bases not matched to a gene: 9. CDR3 amino acids: CASSSPGLAKVEQYF. In DNA, the CDR3 is TGTGCCAGCAGCTCACCGGGACTAGCGAAGGTCGAGCAGTACTTC.

V gene TRBV27 combines with J gene TRBJ1-4; D not certain. V lost 3 bases and J 7 bases, leaving 15 bases between the germline ends. This CDR3 contains 15 residues. Germline V gives CDR1 MNHEY, CDR2 SMNVEV (reference sequence). The DNA for the CDR3 is TGTGCCAGCAGTTTCGACTCCTCTTCGGGTGAAAAACTGTTTTTT. Its protein product is CASSFDSSSGEKLFF.

The V call is TRBV5-1, the J call TRBJ2-1; weak D call: TRBD1 (5 bases). Germline V gene sequence: CDR1 SGHRS, CDR2 YFSETQ. The CDR3 consists of 13 residues. V gave up 4 bases and J gave up 10 bases, with 15 bases separating them. The CDR3: CASSVLPGYEQFF. The CDR3 DNA reads TGCGCCAGCAGCGTCTTGCCAGGGTACGAGCAGTTCTTC.

This clonotype occurred a few times. The rearrangement joins TRBV7-2 to TRBJ2-5; tentatively, D is TRBD2 (5 bases). Trimming took off 4 bases at V and 8 bases at J, with 14 bases between the two ends. The germline V gene encodes CDR1 SGHTA and CDR2 FQGNSA. CDR3 length: 13 amino acids. CDR3 sequence (DNA): TGTGCCAGCAGCTCAACCCGAGGACTTACCCAGTACTTC. It encodes CASSSTRGLTQYF.

The chain links TRBV9 to TRBJ1-2; D is ambiguous. V lost 4 bases and J 8 bases, leaving 18 bases between the germline ends. The length of the CDR3 is 14 residues. From germline, CDR1 is SGDLS and CDR2 YYNGEE. CDR3 nucleotide sequence: TGTGCCAGCAGCTCCGGAAATGGGCCGGAGGGCTACACCTTC. Protein sequence: CASSSGNGPEGYTF. Looking up the rest from reference TRBV9 and TRBJ1-2 gives the full variable domain: DSGVTQTPKHLITATGQRVTLRCSPRSGDLSVYWYQQSLDQGLQFLIQYYNGEERAKGNILERFSAQQFPDLHSELNLSSLELGDSALYFCASSSGNGPEGYTFGSGTRLTVV.

The V gene is TRBV18, the J gene TRBJ2-3; perhaps TRBD1 as D (6 bases). This CDR3 is 14 amino acids long. V was pared by 5 bases and J by 0 bases, with 9 bases between. Germline V gene sequence: CDR1 KGHSH, CDR2 LQKENI. CDR3 residues: CASSTGISTDTQYF. The CDR3, as DNA: TGTGCCAGCTCAACAGGGATTAGCACAGATACGCAGTATTTT.

This chain joins TRBV5-5 and TRBJ2-1; unclear D gene. The CDR3 has 14 residues. V was pared by 4 bases and J by 4 bases, with 12 bases between. Looked up from germline, CDR1 is SGHKS and CDR2 is YYEKEE (reference sequence). This CDR3 reads CASSASQWYNEQFF. In nucleotides, the CDR3 is TGTGCCAGCAGCGCCAGCCAGTGGTACAATGAGCAGTTCTTC.

This clonotype was detected once. The rearrangement joins TRBV29-1 to TRBJ2-5, with 7 positions matching TRBD2. The DNA end is more similar to TRBJ2-7, so the J call may be wrong. CDR1 is SQVTM, CDR2 ANQGSEA, per germline. This CDR3 is built from 13 residues. CDR3 sequence: CSVERGVGDEQYF. The CDR3 nucleotides are TGCAGCGTTGAACGGGGGGTAGGCGACGAGCAGTACTTC.

The rearrangement links TRBV6-6 to TRBJ1-4; the D gene is possibly TRBD1 (5 bases). V was shortened by 6 bases and J by 3 bases, with 8 bases between the two germline ends. The CDR3 is 13 residues long. Germline CDR1 and CDR2: MNHNY and SVGAGI (reference sequence). In nucleotides, the CDR3 is TGTGCCAGCAGGGGGGGGGCTAATGAAAAACTGTTTTTT. Its translation is CASRGGANEKLFF.

This clonotype was seen a handful of times. This chain uses TRBV4-3 with TRBJ2-7; 10 positions agree with TRBD2. Germline-derived CDR1 and CDR2 are LGHNA and YSLEER. This CDR3 is 17 amino acids long. Trimming took 0 bases from V and 0 from J; bases not matched to a gene: 5. The CDR3 bases are TGCGCCAGCAGCCAAGATTTCAGCGGGAGGGGCTCCTACGAGCAGTACTTC. Protein sequence: CASSQDFSGRGSYEQYF.